This record concerns one T cell receptor beta chain sequence. The data were taken from a study of CD8+ T cells in alopecia areata. cDNA prepared by RNA extraction and subsequent reverse transcription served as the template for sequencing. Here immunoSEQ multiplex PCR was the method, and the copy in TCRdb shows in-frame clones only, minus some. This sample has around 200,000 clones; roughly 63% occur once, and the top ten carry 1.5% to 2%. V trimming: 7 bases; J trimming: 2 bases; junction bases outside the gene matches: 1. Germline values: CDR1 SQVTM, CDR2 ANQGSEA. This CDR3 region has 11 residues. The specimen comprised CD4+ T cells sorted from blood, sampled at week 0. The TCR was taken from a human donor with alopecia areata. This chain links TRBV29-1 with TRBJ1-2, with TRBD1 identical over 7 bases. The CDR3 here is CSGGQNYGYTF. CDR3 DNA sequence: TGCAGCGGGGGACAGAACTATGGCTACACCTTC.